This TCR beta chain was retrieved from a study of shared clonotypes between healthy human individuals. Study summary: Per-donor plates numbered three CD4 naive, three CD4 memory, two CD8 naive and one CD8 memory. Study-wide results and limits: Clonotypes not shared had lower generation probabilities than those common to all four donors. Relative to memory subsets, naive subsets generally showed larger estimated richness.

On this clone itself: What it recognizes is unknown.

The CDR3 has 15 residues. Germline loops: CDR1 SGHAT, CDR2 FQNNGV. V lost 2 bases and J lost 6; bases outside the gene matches: 3. The method was immunoSEQ multiplex PCR; TCRdb's version includes in-frame clones alone and lacks a portion of them. The repertoire holds about 1.1 million clones, with around 78% as singletons. The origin of this receptor is a man aged 18 to 35 in good health. Some clones in this sample may be carry-over from other donors' samples. The chain recombines TRBV11-2 with TRBJ2-1, with 11 bases that match TRBD2. The sample taken for sequencing was memory CD4+ T cells from PBMCs. Subset specified: CD45RA-negative fraction. In DNA form, the CDR3 reads TGTGCCAGCAGCTTAACTAGCGGGAGTCCCAATGAGCAGTTCTTC. Its protein product is CASSLTSGSPNEQFF.